One TCR beta chain is described in this entry. Its specificity is unknown. Measured with immunoSEQ multiplex PCR; TCRdb has only the in-frame clones, and not every one. The data contain some 120,000 clones, roughly nine tenths of them singletons. Germline assignment: CDR1 SEHNR and CDR2 FQNEAQ (reference sequence). The CDR3 runs 13 residues. Trimming left V 3 bases short and J 3 bases short, with 8 bases between. The source of the sample is a study of graft-versus-host responses after intestinal transplantation. The sample in question was unstimulated CD4+ T cells sorted from spleen or lymph node cells, obtained before transplant. The receptor comes from a human donor who was the organ donor for an intestinal transplant. The chain has TRBV7-9 and TRBJ1-1; D is undetermined. As DNA, the CDR3 is TGTGCCAGCAGCTTCACGGGCGACACTGAAGCTTTCTTT. Its protein product is CASSFTGDTEAFF.